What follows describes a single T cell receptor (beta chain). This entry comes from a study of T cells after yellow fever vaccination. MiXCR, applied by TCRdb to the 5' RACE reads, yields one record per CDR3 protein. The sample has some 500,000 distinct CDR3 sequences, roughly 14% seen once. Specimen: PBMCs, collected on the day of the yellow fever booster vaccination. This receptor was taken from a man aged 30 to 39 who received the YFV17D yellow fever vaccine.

The CDR3 DNA reads TGCAGTGCTAGAGATACGGACGATCAGCCCCAGCATTTT. It encodes CSARDTDDQPQHF. The V and J genes are TRBV20-1 and TRBJ1-5, with no clear D. V lost 0 bases to trimming and J lost 5 bases, with 8 bases between them. This CDR3 contains 13 residues. Germline values: CDR1 DFQATT, CDR2 SNEGSKA (reference sequence).